The text below deals with one T cell receptor beta chain. Its specificity is unknown. V lost 1 base to trimming and J lost 3 bases; unmatched junction nucleotides: 5. Germline V lookup: CDR1 SEHNR, CDR2 FQNEAQ (reference sequence). There are 16 residues in the CDR3. These data come from a study of beta chain features in type 1 diabetes. Study-wide results and caveats: VDJ junctions from patients with type 1 diabetes contained fewer insertions and more deletions. Moderate but significant shortening of TCRB CDR3s was recorded in all four CD4+ subsets from Type 1 diabetes patients.

Reverse transcribing all isolated RNA meant expressed TCRB transcripts were sequenced. The assay was immunoSEQ multiplex PCR, and TCRdb's table has in-frame clones only and misses some. Seen here are roughly 240,000 clones, roughly 24% observed once, and the top ten hold about 0.012%. This TCR came from a woman younger than 45 with type 1 diabetes. V gene TRBV7-9 combines with J gene TRBJ2-2; 7 bases are a match to TRBD1. Sequenced: naive CD4+ T cells from blood. CDR3 loop: CASSLGQGLYTGELFF. CDR3 nucleotides: TGTGCCAGCAGCTTAGGACAGGGTCTATACACCGGGGAGCTGTTTTTT.